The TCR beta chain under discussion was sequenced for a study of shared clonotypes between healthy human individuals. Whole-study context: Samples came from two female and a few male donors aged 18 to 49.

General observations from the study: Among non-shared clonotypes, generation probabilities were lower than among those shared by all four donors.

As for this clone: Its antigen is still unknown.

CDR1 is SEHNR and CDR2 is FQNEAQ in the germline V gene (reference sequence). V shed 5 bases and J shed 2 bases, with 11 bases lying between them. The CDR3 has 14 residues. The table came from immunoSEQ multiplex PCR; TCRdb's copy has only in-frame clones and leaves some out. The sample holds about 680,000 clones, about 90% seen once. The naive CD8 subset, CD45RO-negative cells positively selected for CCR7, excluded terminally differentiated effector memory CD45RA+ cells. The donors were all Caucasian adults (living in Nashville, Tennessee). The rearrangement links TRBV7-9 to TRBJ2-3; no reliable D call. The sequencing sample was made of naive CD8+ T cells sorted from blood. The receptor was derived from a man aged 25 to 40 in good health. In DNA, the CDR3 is TGTGCCAGCAGCCCCGGACGGTACACAGATACGCAGTATTTT. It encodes CASSPGRYTDTQYF.